Shown below are 7 T cell receptor beta chains from a single sample sequenced in a study of metastatic and nonmetastatic thyroid tumors. TCRdb re-clonotyped the PCR reads through MiXCR. The sample yields 70,000 or so clones, 14% seen once. No patient had received any treatment before thyroid surgery. The sequencing sample was made of blood. Receptors originate from a male donor with papillary thyroid cancer or a benign thyroid nodule (not recorded which). Some clones in this sample may be carry-over from other donors' samples.

The table lists this clone with many counts. V is TRBV6-5 and J is TRBJ2-1; 8 nucleotides agree with TRBD2. Germline V CDR1 and CDR2: MNHEY, SVGAGI. This CDR3 has 19 amino acids. Trimming at V came to 6 bases and at J to 4 bases, leaving 20 bases not matched to a gene. DNA for the CDR3: TGTGCCAGCAGAGCCCGATTTGCCAAAGCGGGAGTAAGATACAATGAGCAGTTCTTC. Its translation: CASRARFAKAGVRYNEQFF.

In its sample, this clone was seen a few times. One end of the junction is discordant with germline, which a read error may explain. The rearrangement joins TRBV19 to TRBJ2-1, with TRBD1 as a possible D gene (6 bases). Germline V gene lookup returns CDR1 LNHDA and CDR2 SQIVND (reference sequence). The CDR3 loop spans 15 amino acids. CDR3 loop: CASRIGGSSYNEQFF. Written as DNA, the CDR3 is TGTGCCAGTAGAATAGGGGGTAGCTCCTACAATGAGCAGTTCTTC.

This clone came up many times. The V call is TRBV18, the J call TRBJ1-1; D possibly corresponds to TRBD1 (5 bases). With 5 bases removed from V and 1 base from J, the gap between germline ends came to 14 bases. This CDR3 has 15 amino acids. Germline CDR1 reads KGHSH; CDR2 reads LQKENI. The chain's CDR3 is CASSAGPMGNTEAFF. DNA of the CDR3: TGTGCCAGCTCAGCGGGACCCATGGGGAACACTGAAGCTTTCTTT.

The chain couples TRBV5-1 to TRBJ2-7, with no clear D. Trimming left V 0 bases short and J 0 bases short, with 7 bases between. There are 14 residues in the CDR3. Germline values: CDR1 SGHRS, CDR2 YFSETQ. The CDR3 nucleotides read TGCGCCAGCAGCTTGGGCACCAGCTCCTACGAGCAGTACGTC. Residues: CASSLGTSSYEQYV.

This clone was seen only a few times. The chain uses TRBV28 and TRBJ1-1, with D tentatively TRBD1 (6 bases). V lost 7 bases, J lost 0 bases, and 12 bases lay in between. The CDR3 sequence is 14 residues long. CDR1 is MDHEN and CDR2 is SYDVKM in the germline V gene. In DNA, the CDR3 is TGTGCCAGCATGGTGGGGGGCTTGAACACTGAAGCTTTCTTT. Residues: CASMVGGLNTEAFF.

This clone was seen repeatedly, ten times or more. The chain employs TRBV2 and TRBJ1-3; 7 nucleotides match TRBD1. V lost 7 bases to trimming and J lost 0 bases; unmatched junction nucleotides: 3. The germline V gene encodes CDR1 SNHLY and CDR2 FYNNEI. The CDR3 runs to 14 residues. CDR3 bases: TGTGCCAGCAAGGGGACAGCCTCTGGAAACACCATATATTTT. This gives the protein CASKGTASGNTIYF. The full variable domain, rest sourced from reference TRBV2 and TRBJ1-3, is EPEVTQTPSHQVTQMGQEVILRCVPISNHLYFYWYRQILGQKVEFLVSFYNNEISEKSEIFDDQFSVERPDGSNFTLKIRSTKLEDSAMYFCASKGTASGNTIYFGEGSWLTVV.

This clone was found many times. The chain employs TRBV5-1 and TRBJ2-3, with 7 bases identical to TRBD1. V shed 3 bases and J 2 bases; nucleotides not matched to a gene: 3. Germline lookup yields CDR1 SGHRS and CDR2 YFSETQ. The CDR3 is 14 residues long. CDR3 nucleotide sequence: TGCGCCAGCAGCTCGGACAGGCCCACAGATACGCAGTATTTT. This encodes CASSSDRPTDTQYF.